These 18 T cell receptor beta chains share one sample of origin, sequenced in a study of cytomegalovirus exposure and HLA in healthy donors. TCRdb's copy holds only in-frame clones and misses some; the assay was immunoSEQ multiplex PCR. The sample includes about 82,000 clones, approximately 93% of them seen just once. Sequenced material: PBMCs. These receptors were obtained from a man aged 18 to 29 in good health and CMV-seronegative.

The chain has TRBV6-5 and TRBJ2-4; 11 bases are shared with TRBD1. Per the germline V gene, CDR1 is MNHEY and CDR2 is SVGAGI. The CDR3 runs to 16 residues. J was trimmed by 3 bases and V by 0 bases; bases with no gene match: 1. In DNA, the CDR3 is TGTGCCAGCAGTTACTCGGGGACAGGGGGCAAAAACATTCAGTACTTC. Amino acid sequence: CASSYSGTGGKNIQYF.

This chain joins TRBV5-8 and TRBJ1-1; 7 nucleotides align to TRBD1. The length of the CDR3 is 15 residues. Germline V gives CDR1 SGHTS, CDR2 YDEGEE. J lost 4 bases, V lost 1 base, and 7 bases had no gene match. This chain's CDR3 is CASSLTGVIGTEAFF. CDR3 bases: TGTGCCAGCAGCTTGACAGGGGTGATCGGCACTGAAGCTTTCTTT.

As regards this clone: In the same sample, other DNA sequences code for this CDR3. The gene calls are TRBV2 and TRBJ1-2; TRBD1 matches at 7 bases. Germline lookup yields CDR1 SNHLY and CDR2 FYNNEI. CDR3 length equals 14 residues. J lost 0 bases, V lost 4 bases, and 2 bases had no gene match. This CDR3 is CASSGQGANYGYTF. The CDR3 DNA sequence: TGTGCCAGCAGTGGGCAGGGGGCTAACTATGGCTACACCTTC. Using reference TRBV2 and TRBJ1-2 for the parts outside the CDR3, the full variable domain is EPEVTQTPSHQVTQMGQEVILRCVPISNHLYFYWYRQILGQKVEFLVSFYNNEISEKSEIFDDQFSVERPDGSNFTLKIRSTKLEDSAMYFCASSGQGANYGYTFGSGTRLTVV.

The V and J genes are TRBV30 and TRBJ1-1; possibly TRBD1 for D (6 bases). The CDR3 sequence is 15 residues long. The germline gives CDR1 GTSNPN, CDR2 SVGIG (reference sequence). Trimming stripped 0 bases from V and 3 bases from J, with 14 bases between. The CDR3: CAWSVLGGQYTEAFF. In DNA form, the CDR3 reads TGTGCCTGGAGTGTATTAGGTGGACAGTACACTGAAGCTTTCTTT.

The gene calls are TRBV7-2 and TRBJ2-2; D is unresolved. V lost 6 bases and J lost 1, with 12 bases in between. This CDR3 comprises 15 residues. Germline-derived CDR1 and CDR2 are SGHTA and FQGNSA. The CDR3 is CASSLPTENTGELFF. CDR3 DNA: TGTGCCAGCAGTCTACCCACAGAGAACACCGGGGAGCTGTTTTTT.

CDR3 DNA sequence: TGTGCCAGCAGCTTGGGACTAGCGGGGGAGGCGGATACGCAGTATTTT. It specifies CASSLGLAGEADTQYF. The chain is built from TRBV4-2 and TRBJ2-3; 14 bases fit TRBD2. CDR3 size: 16 residues. Germline loops: CDR1 LGHNA, CDR2 YNFKEQ. Trimming cost V 5 bases and J 6 bases; bases outside gene matches: 7.

V is TRBV30 and J is TRBJ1-1; unclear D gene. The V and J ends lost 5 bases and 11 bases respectively, with 18 bases between them. CDR3 length: 12 amino acids. CDR1 is GTSNPN, CDR2 SVGIG, per germline (reference sequence). The CDR3 region is CAWHPSLTGAFF. The DNA of the CDR3 is TGTGCCTGGCACCCGTCCTTAACCGGGGCTTTCTTT.

The CDR3, as DNA: TGTGCCAGTAGTATCTCAGCGCTAAGCTCCTACAATGAGCAGTTCTTC. This gives the protein CASSISALSSYNEQFF. The V and J genes are TRBV19 and TRBJ2-1; D gene unclear. Germline V gives CDR1 LNHDA, CDR2 SQIVND (reference sequence). Trimming took 3 bases from V and 0 from J, leaving 12 bases between them. This CDR3 spans 16 amino acids.

This clone appeared once. This rearrangement joins TRBV28 to TRBJ1-2; the D is unclear. V was pared by 5 bases and J by 1 base, with 8 bases between. The CDR3 consists of 13 residues. The germline CDR1 and CDR2 sequences are MDHEN and SYDVKM. In DNA, the CDR3 is TGTGCCAGCAGTAACGGGAATAACTATGGCTACACCTTC. Protein sequence: CASSNGNNYGYTF.

The V gene is TRBV6-6, the J gene TRBJ2-5, with 9 positions matching TRBD2. The junction had 5 bases not matched to a gene; V was cut back by 2 bases and J by 4 bases. The CDR3 covers 15 residues. The germline gives CDR1 MNHNY, CDR2 SVGAGI (reference sequence). This CDR3 reads CASSYRAGGIETQYF. CDR3 DNA sequence: TGTGCCAGCAGTTACCGGGCGGGAGGGATAGAGACCCAGTACTTC.

The CDR3 here is CASSVAGGSADTQYF. The CDR3 DNA follows: TGTGCCAGCAGCGTAGCTGGCGGGAGCGCAGATACGCAGTATTTT. The chain carries TRBV9 and TRBJ2-3, with TRBD2 identical over 7 bases. Trimming cost V 0 bases and J 4 bases; bases outside gene matches: 5. Germline V CDR1 and CDR2: SGDLS, YYNGEE. The CDR3 is made up of 15 amino acids.

V usage is TRBV5-1 and J usage is TRBJ2-6, with D uncertain. CDR1 is SGHRS and CDR2 is YFSETQ in the germline V gene. The CDR3 extends over 16 amino acids. With 0 bases removed from V and 0 bases from J, the gap between germline ends came to 7 bases. The DNA of the CDR3 is TGCGCCAGCAGCTTGGGCGCAGGCTCTGGGGCCAACGTCCTGACTTTC. Translated, it gives CASSLGAGSGANVLTF.

The chain uses TRBV19 and TRBJ1-1; TRBD1 agrees at 11 bases. CDR1 is LNHDA and CDR2 is SQIVND in the germline V gene (reference sequence). The CDR3 sequence is 16 residues long. The junction had 9 bases not matched to a gene; V was cut back by 4 bases and J by 5 bases. This CDR3 is CASSKSRDRGVTEAFF. In DNA, the CDR3 is TGTGCCAGTAGTAAGTCCCGGGACAGGGGGGTGACTGAAGCTTTCTTT.

The rearrangement uses TRBV6-5 and TRBJ1-1; TRBD1 matches 8 bases. CDR1 and CDR2 from the germline V gene are MNHEY and SVGAGI. Trimming removed 6 bases from V and 4 bases from J; junction bases left unmatched: 10. The CDR3 loop spans 15 amino acids. CDR3 nucleotides: TGTGCCAGCAGCCCCGACAGGGGATGGGGCACTGAAGCTTTCTTT. It codes for CASSPDRGWGTEAFF.

The chain couples TRBV7-3 to TRBJ2-1, with D possibly TRBD2 on 5 matching bases. Germline V gene lookup returns CDR1 SGHTA and CDR2 FQGTGA. Trimming removed 6 bases from V and 0 bases from J, with 12 bases in between. The CDR3 consists of 15 residues. The CDR3 reads CASSLAQSSYNEQFF. The CDR3 nucleotides read TGTGCCAGCAGTCTAGCCCAGAGCTCCTACAATGAGCAGTTCTTC.

The rearrangement links TRBV18 to TRBJ1-5, with D perhaps matching TRBD1 (5 bases). Germline-derived CDR1 and CDR2 are KGHSH and LQKENI. V lost 2 bases and J 0 bases, leaving 20 bases between the germline ends. The CDR3 is made up of 19 amino acids. CDR3: CASSPKMASGGYSNQPQHF. CDR3 DNA sequence: TGTGCCAGCTCACCAAAAATGGCCAGTGGGGGGTATAGCAATCAGCCCCAGCATTTT. Full variable domain (remainder filled in from reference TRBV18 and TRBJ1-5): NAGVMQNPRHLVRRRGQEARLRCSPMKGHSHVYWYRQLPEEGLKFMVYLQKENIIDESGMPKERFSAEFPKEGPSILRIQQVVRGDSAAYFCASSPKMASGGYSNQPQHFGDGTRLSIL.

The chain couples TRBV7-9 to TRBJ1-1, with TRBD1 matching over 10 bases. This CDR3 is 13 amino acids long. CDR1 and CDR2 from the germline V gene are SEHNR and FQNEAQ (reference sequence). After removal of 4 bases from V and 4 bases from J, the junction contained 0 bases not matched to a gene. The CDR3 nucleotides are TGTGCCAGCAGCTGGACAGGGGGCACTGAAGCTTTCTTT. Translated: CASSWTGGTEAFF.

The J gene is TRBJ1-1, the V gene TRBV28; TRBD1 agrees at 10 bases. The germline CDR1 and CDR2 sequences are MDHEN and SYDVKM. CDR3 size: 13 residues. Losses at the gene ends were 10 bases for V and 10 bases for J; bases not matched to a gene: 12. The CDR3: CATLPGQGNLAFF. CDR3 sequence (DNA): TGTGCCACACTACCGGGACAGGGGAACCTAGCTTTCTTT. Drawing the rest from reference TRBV28 and TRBJ1-1, the complete variable domain is DVKVTQSSRYLVKRTGEKVFLECVQDMDHENMFWYRQDPGLGLRLIYFSYDVKMKEKGDIPEGYSVSREKKERFSLILESASTNQTSMYLCATLPGQGNLAFFGQGTRLTVV.